The 27 T cell receptor beta chains given below trace back to one sample, sequenced in a study of blood T cell repertoires in COVID-19. Some clones are missing from TCRdb's copy, which holds only in-frame ones; the method was immunoSEQ multiplex PCR. The data hold over 100,000 clones, with 75% to 90% observed a single time. Material for sequencing was peripheral blood. Receptors originate from a man between 35 and 55 years old with acute or convalescent COVID-19.

The V gene is TRBV30, the J gene TRBJ2-3; D possibly corresponds to TRBD1 (8 bases). The CDR3 runs to 16 residues. Germline lookup yields CDR1 GTSNPN and CDR2 SVGIG (reference sequence). The V gene lost 2 bases and the J gene lost 3 bases, with 18 bases spanning the gap. The CDR3, as DNA: TGTGCCTGGAGTCTTACCGGGGGGACAGGAACAGATACGCAGTATTTT. Amino acids: CAWSLTGGTGTDTQYF.

This clone was seen repeatedly, ten times or more. The chain is built from TRBV18 and TRBJ1-1, with unresolved D. Germline V gene lookup returns CDR1 KGHSH and CDR2 LQKENI. CDR3 length equals 12 residues. V lost 5 bases to trimming and J lost 5 bases, with 9 bases between them. The CDR3 DNA is TGTGCCAGCTCAAAGGGAGGAACTGAAGCTTTCTTT. Protein product: CASSKGGTEAFF.

The CDR3 loop reads CASSYRDRSGQPQHF. For the CDR3, the DNA is TGTGCCAGCAGCTACCGGGACAGATCAGGGCAGCCCCAGCATTTT. V is TRBV5-5 and J is TRBJ1-5, with TRBD1 matching over 7 bases. Trimming removed 3 bases from V and 7 bases from J; junction bases left unmatched: 10. Germline assignment: CDR1 SGHKS and CDR2 YYEKEE (reference sequence). The CDR3 totals 15 residues.

The CDR3 loop reads CASSEPQGNTEAFF. CDR3 sequence (DNA): TGTGCCAGCAGCGAGCCACAGGGGAACACTGAAGCTTTCTTT. The rearrangement uses TRBV6-2 or TRBV6-3 and TRBJ1-1, with a possible D match to TRBD1 (6 bases). Trimming pared 6 bases from V and 1 base from J, leaving 12 bases between. From germline, CDR1 is MNHEY and CDR2 SVGEGT. The CDR3 has 14 amino acids.

This clone has just one count. The V call is TRBV25-1, the J call TRBJ2-5; TRBD2 matches at 14 bases. The germline CDR1 and CDR2 sequences are MGHDK and SYGVNS. The length of the CDR3 is 15 residues. The V gene end was trimmed by 9 bases and the J gene end by 5 bases; junction bases not matched to a gene: 8. The CDR3, as DNA: TGTGCCAGTGGGGGACTAGCGGGGGCCAGGGAGACCCAGTACTTC. As protein: CASGGLAGARETQYF. Complete variable domain (other parts from reference TRBV25-1 and TRBJ2-5): EADIYQTPRYLVIGTGKKITLECSQTMGHDKMYWYQQDPGMELHLIHYSYGVNSTEKGDLSSESTVSRIRTEHFPLTLESARPSHTSQYLCASGGLAGARETQYFGPGTRLLVL.

The rearrangement links TRBV6-2 or TRBV6-3 to TRBJ2-1; 7 bases agree with TRBD2. V was clipped by 6 bases and J by 6 bases; unmatched bases: 11. The germline V gene encodes CDR1 MNHEY and CDR2 SVGEGT. The CDR3 totals 15 residues. In nucleotides, the CDR3 is TGTGCCAGCAGCCCACCCGGGGGGAACCTCAATGAGCAGTTCTTC. Translated, it gives CASSPPGGNLNEQFF.

In nucleotides, the CDR3 is TGTGCCAGCAGTTTATGGACAGGGGGCGTGAATGAGCAGTTCTTC. Translating it yields CASSLWTGGVNEQFF. The chain joins TRBV27 to TRBJ2-1; 11 bases align to TRBD1. CDR1 MNHEY and CDR2 SMNVEV come from the germline V gene (reference sequence). Germline trimming cut 1 base from V and 7 bases from J; bases unmatched to any gene: 3. There are 15 residues in the CDR3.

CDR3 sequence (DNA): TGTGCCAGCAGTTATAACAGGCATGAAAAACTGTTTTTT. Its protein is CASSYNRHEKLFF. The rearrangement uses TRBV6-2 or TRBV6-3 and TRBJ1-4; the D gene is possibly TRBD1 (5 bases). The CDR3 spans 13 residues. The germline V and J ends were trimmed by 3 bases and 6 bases, with 8 bases remaining between them. The germline V gene has CDR1 MNHEY and CDR2 SVGEGT.

The rearrangement uses TRBV29-1 and TRBJ2-7; the D gene is possibly TRBD1 (5 bases). Germline loops: CDR1 SQVTM, CDR2 ANQGSEA. Trimming left V 3 bases short and J 5 bases short, with 14 bases between. The CDR3 is 13 amino acids. CDR3 coding DNA: TGCAGCGTTGAGGACATATCGATCCACGAGCAGTACTTC. This codes for CSVEDISIHEQYF.

The chain carries TRBV18 and TRBJ1-3; a possible D gene is TRBD1 (6 bases). V was pared by 4 bases and J by 2 bases, with 18 bases between. The CDR3 runs to 17 residues. CDR1 is KGHSH and CDR2 is LQKENI in the germline V gene. As DNA, the CDR3 is TGTGCCAGCTCACTTATTCGACAGGACAATCCTGGAAACACCATATATTTT. Translating it yields CASSLIRQDNPGNTIYF.

The chain links TRBV5-1 to TRBJ1-1; no definite D call. The germline V gene encodes CDR1 SGHRS and CDR2 YFSETQ. The CDR3 is 16 amino acids. V shed 3 bases and J shed 0 bases, with 15 bases lying between them. The CDR3 protein is CASSYRAGKMNTEAFF. The DNA for the CDR3 is TGCGCCAGCAGCTACCGAGCGGGCAAGATGAACACTGAAGCTTTCTTT.

The chain couples TRBV19 to TRBJ1-5, with no clear D. This CDR3 has 12 amino acids. CDR1 is LNHDA, CDR2 SQIVND, per germline (reference sequence). V lost 5 bases, J lost 4 bases, and 6 bases lay in between. DNA of the CDR3: TGTGCCAGTAGTGACGGGAATCAGCCCCAGCATTTT. Translated: CASSDGNQPQHF.

The chain uses TRBV30 and TRBJ1-5; D is perhaps TRBD1 (5 bases). The CDR3 loop spans 15 amino acids. With 0 bases removed from V and 2 bases from J, the gap between germline ends came to 11 bases. CDR1 is GTSNPN and CDR2 is SVGIG in the germline V gene (reference sequence). The CDR3 reads CAWSVRSRGNQPQHF. The CDR3, as DNA: TGTGCCTGGAGTGTAAGATCCAGGGGCAATCAGCCCCAGCATTTT.

The chain links TRBV7-2 to TRBJ2-5, with TRBD1 matching 9 bases. Trimming removed 5 bases from V and 4 bases from J; junction bases left unmatched: 8. The germline CDR1 and CDR2 sequences are SGHTA and FQGNSA. CDR3 length: 15 residues. CDR3 nucleotides: TGTGCCAGCAGCCGGGGACAGGGAGAAGTAGAGACCCAGTACTTC. Protein product: CASSRGQGEVETQYF.

The V call is TRBV18, the J call TRBJ2-3; 10 bases are a match to TRBD1. With 6 bases clipped from V and 5 bases from J, the junction kept 20 bases outside the gene matches. CDR3 size: 19 residues. CDR1 is KGHSH and CDR2 is LQKENI in the germline V gene. CDR3 loop: CASSPSQLRQGARGDTQYF. CDR3 coding DNA: TGTGCCAGCTCGCCGTCCCAACTCCGACAGGGGGCTCGGGGAGATACGCAGTATTTT.

J is TRBJ1-2 and V is TRBV4-3; 7 bases are a match to TRBD1. Looked up from germline, CDR1 is LGHNA and CDR2 is YSLEER. The CDR3 is 14 residues long. Unmatched junction bases numbered 8, after V lost 6 bases and J lost 4 bases. The CDR3 region is CASRPGGDSYGYTF. As DNA, the CDR3 is TGCGCCAGCAGACCCGGGGGGGACAGCTATGGCTACACCTTC.

This clone was detected a few times. The V call is TRBV21-1, the J call TRBJ2-7; the table gives TRBD1 as D, unverified against the DNA. TRBV21-1 is designated a pseudogene. CDR3 length: 18 amino acids. The CDR3 nucleotides read TGTGCCAGCAGCCCCCGGGACAGAGATCCACCGAGCTCCTACGAGCAGTACTTC. Translating gives CASSPRDRDPPSSYEQYF.

The chain carries TRBV3-1 (or the pseudogene TRBV3-2) and TRBJ1-1; 7 bases agree with TRBD1. Trimming took 4 bases from V and 8 from J; bases not matched to a gene: 13. The CDR3 consists of 15 residues. Per the germline V gene, CDR1 is LGHDT and CDR2 is YNNKEL (reference sequence). DNA of the CDR3: TGTGCCAGCAGCCCAATTGCCGGGACAGCGGAGGAAGCTTTCTTT. This sequence encodes CASSPIAGTAEEAFF.

The V gene is TRBV4-1, the J gene TRBJ2-3; maybe TRBD1 (6 bases). The CDR3 covers 16 residues. Trimming took 0 bases from V and 0 from J, leaving 10 bases between them. CDR1 MGHRA and CDR2 YSYEKL come from the germline V gene. The CDR3 region has the DNA TGCGCCAGCAGCCAAGATTCGACAGGCAGCACAGATACGCAGTATTTT. Translating it yields CASSQDSTGSTDTQYF.

V and J are TRBV5-4 and TRBJ1-1; D perhaps matches TRBD1 (5 bases). CDR3 length: 15 residues. Trimming shortened V by 4 bases and J by 1 base, and 14 bases separated the two germline ends. Germline CDR1 and CDR2: SGHNT and YYREEE (reference sequence). CDR3 bases: TGTGCCAGCAGCCCGCTTGGGACTCGGAACACTGAAGCTTTCTTT. Protein sequence: CASSPLGTRNTEAFF.

The chain carries TRBV20-1 and TRBJ2-2, with 16 nucleotides matching TRBD2. CDR3 length equals 17 residues. Germline trimming cut 3 bases from V and 6 bases from J; bases unmatched to any gene: 7. Germline CDR1 reads DFQATT; CDR2 reads SNEGSKA (reference sequence). Here the CDR3 DNA reads TGCAGTGCTAGTTCTCCGGGACTAGCGGGAGGGCCCGGGGAGCTGTTTTTT. Residues: CSASSPGLAGGPGELFF.

This chain joins TRBV27 and TRBJ2-1; 11 bases match TRBD2. The CDR3 totals 16 residues. CDR1 is MNHEY, CDR2 SMNVEV, per germline (reference sequence). V shed 8 bases, J shed 6 bases, and the junction held 12 bases outside the gene matches. CDR3 DNA sequence: TGTGCCAGCGGGAAATCACTAGCGGGAGATGTCAATGAGCAGTTCTTC. Its protein product is CASGKSLAGDVNEQFF.

This chain uses TRBV29-1 with TRBJ1-2; D remains unclear. The CDR3 is 13 amino acids. Germline CDR1 and CDR2: SQVTM and ANQGSEA. Trimming took 7 bases from V and 7 from J, leaving 19 bases between them. The CDR3 DNA sequence: TGCAGCGCCAGCACTGGACTGGCCCTTGGCTACACCTTC. The encoded protein is CSASTGLALGYTF.

The chain carries TRBV6-5 and TRBJ2-3; D possibly corresponds to TRBD2 (5 bases). The germline V gene encodes CDR1 MNHEY and CDR2 SVGAGI. With 10 bases removed from V and 1 base from J, the gap between germline ends came to 12 bases. The CDR3 consists of 13 residues. CDR3: CATSDGGTDTQYF. As DNA, the CDR3 is TGTGCCACCTCCGACGGGGGCACAGATACGCAGTATTTT.

The genes are TRBV5-1 and TRBJ1-5; D is possibly TRBD1 (6 bases). The CDR3 spans 15 residues. The germline V gene has CDR1 SGHRS and CDR2 YFSETQ. The V end was cut by 4 bases, the J end by 4 bases, with 15 bases between. The CDR3 loop is CASSPNSQGNQPQHF. The CDR3 DNA is TGCGCCAGCAGCCCGAATTCCCAGGGGAATCAGCCCCAGCATTTT.

The genes are TRBV18 and TRBJ1-2; TRBD1 agrees at 8 bases. Germline V lookup: CDR1 KGHSH, CDR2 LQKENI. The V and J ends lost 3 bases and 6 bases, in that order; junction bases with no gene match: 6. CDR3 size: 14 residues. Here the CDR3 DNA reads TGTGCCAGCTCACCGTCAGGGGGCAAAAATGGCTACACCTTC. This gives the protein CASSPSGGKNGYTF.

The chain is built from TRBV19 and TRBJ2-3; 7 bases match TRBD1. The germline V gene encodes CDR1 LNHDA and CDR2 SQIVND (reference sequence). The V gene end was trimmed by 7 bases and the J gene end by 6 bases; junction bases not matched to a gene: 13. This CDR3 has 15 amino acids. As DNA, the CDR3 is TGTGCCAGTACCGATAGCCCCGACAGGGTGGATACGCAGTATTTT. This gives the protein CASTDSPDRVDTQYF.